The 5 T cell receptor beta chains listed next were all sequenced from one sample in a study of identical twins. TCRdb used MiXCR to reprocess the 5' RACE reads, holding one entry per CDR3 protein. The sample contains a few hundred thousand distinct CDR3 sequences, approximately 10% of which appear only once. These same data were also listed under a study on yellow fever vaccine responses in identical twins.

Input material: PBMCs. These receptor sequences come from a woman between 18 and 30 years old in good health.

This chain uses TRBV7-2 with TRBJ2-3; 9 nucleotides align to TRBD2. The CDR3 is 15 residues long. Unmatched junction bases numbered 10, after V lost 6 bases and J lost 6 bases. From germline, CDR1 is SGHTA and CDR2 FQGNSA. The CDR3 loop reads CASRSKRGVPDTQYF. The CDR3 nucleotides are TGTGCCAGCAGGTCCAAGCGGGGGGTCCCGGATACGCAGTATTTT. Full variable domain (rest looked up from reference TRBV7-2 and TRBJ2-3): GAGVSQSPSNKVTEKGKDVELRCDPISGHTALYWYRQSLGQGLEFLIYFQGNSAPDKSGLPSDRFSAERTGGSVSTLTIQRTQQEDSAVYLCASRSKRGVPDTQYFGPGTRLTVL.

V and J are TRBV28 and TRBJ2-2; TRBD1 matches at 7 bases. Trimming removed 6 bases from V and 4 bases from J; junction bases left unmatched: 5. In germline, CDR1 is MDHEN, CDR2 SYDVKM. This CDR3 spans 14 amino acids. This CDR3 reads CASRKQGLTGELFF. CDR3 sequence (DNA): TGTGCCAGCAGAAAACAGGGGCTCACCGGGGAGCTGTTTTTT.

On this clonotype: At one end, the junction sequence differs from germline, possibly due to a read error. CDR3 residues: CSTRTTTDTQYF. The CDR3 DNA reads as TGCAGTACTAGAACAACCACAGATACGCAGTATTTT. The J gene is TRBJ2-3, the V gene TRBV20-1, with D possibly TRBD2 on 5 matching bases. The CDR3 totals 12 residues. Germline lookup yields CDR1 DFQATT and CDR2 SNEGSKA (reference sequence).

This clonotype appeared a few times. Here the CDR3 DNA reads TGCAGCGTTATCTGGTCCCCAGGGAGAACAGATACGCAGTATTTT. Translation: CSVIWSPGRTDTQYF. The V gene is TRBV29-1, the J gene TRBJ2-3, with D perhaps assigned TRBD1 or TRBD2 (5 bases each). The CDR3 extends over 15 amino acids. The germline CDR1 and CDR2 sequences are SQVTM and ANQGSEA. The V and J ends lost 5 bases and 3 bases respectively, with 18 bases between them.

The chain employs TRBV7-9 and TRBJ2-3; 7 bases agree with TRBD1. This CDR3 is 16 amino acids long. CDR1 is SEHNR, CDR2 FQNEAQ, per germline (reference sequence). V trimming: 5 bases; J trimming: 2 bases; junction bases outside the gene matches: 10. In DNA form, the CDR3 reads TGTGCCAGCAGCCCCCGGGACAGTGAACCCACAGATACGCAGTATTTT. This codes for CASSPRDSEPTDTQYF.